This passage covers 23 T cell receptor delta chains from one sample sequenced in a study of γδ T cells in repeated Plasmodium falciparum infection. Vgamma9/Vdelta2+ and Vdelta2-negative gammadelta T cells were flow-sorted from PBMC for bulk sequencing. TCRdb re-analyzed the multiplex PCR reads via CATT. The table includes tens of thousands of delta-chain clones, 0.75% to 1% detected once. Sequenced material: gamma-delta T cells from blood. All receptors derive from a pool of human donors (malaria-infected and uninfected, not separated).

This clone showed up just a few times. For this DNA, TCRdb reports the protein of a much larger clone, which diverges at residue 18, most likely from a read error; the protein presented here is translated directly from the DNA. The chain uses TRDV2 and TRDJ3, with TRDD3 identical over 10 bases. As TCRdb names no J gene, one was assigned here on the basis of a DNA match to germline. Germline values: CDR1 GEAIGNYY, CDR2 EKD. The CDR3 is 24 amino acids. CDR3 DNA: TGTGCCTGTGACACCGTCCCGAGGACTGGGGGATCCCCAACTAGCTCCTGGGGCACCCGACAGATGTTTTTC. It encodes CACDTVPRTGGSPTSSWGTRQMFF.

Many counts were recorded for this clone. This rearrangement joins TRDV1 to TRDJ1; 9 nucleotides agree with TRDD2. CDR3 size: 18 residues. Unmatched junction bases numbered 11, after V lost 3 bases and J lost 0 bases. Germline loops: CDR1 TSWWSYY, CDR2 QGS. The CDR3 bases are TGTGCTCTTGGGGAGCCTTCCTACGGTGGGATTTACACCGATAAACTCATCTTT. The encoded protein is CALGEPSYGGIYTDKLIF.

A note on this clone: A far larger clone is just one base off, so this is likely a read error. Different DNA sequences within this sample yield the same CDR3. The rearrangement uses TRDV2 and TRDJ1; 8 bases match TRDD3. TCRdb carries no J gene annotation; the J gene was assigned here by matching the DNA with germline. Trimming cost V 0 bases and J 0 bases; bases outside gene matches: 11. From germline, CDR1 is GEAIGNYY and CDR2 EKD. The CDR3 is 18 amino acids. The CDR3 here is CACDTVGGGLPYTDKLIF. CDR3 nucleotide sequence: TGTGCCTGTGACACCGTGGGTGGGGGATTACCTTACACCGATAAACTCATCTTT.

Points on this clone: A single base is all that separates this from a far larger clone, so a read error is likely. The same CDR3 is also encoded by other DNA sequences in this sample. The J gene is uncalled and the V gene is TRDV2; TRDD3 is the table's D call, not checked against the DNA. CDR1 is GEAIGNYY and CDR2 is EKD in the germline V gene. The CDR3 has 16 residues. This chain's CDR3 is CACDTLWGPHTDKLIF. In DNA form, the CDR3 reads TGTGCCTGTGACACACTCTGGGGGCCACACACCGATAAACTCATTTTT.

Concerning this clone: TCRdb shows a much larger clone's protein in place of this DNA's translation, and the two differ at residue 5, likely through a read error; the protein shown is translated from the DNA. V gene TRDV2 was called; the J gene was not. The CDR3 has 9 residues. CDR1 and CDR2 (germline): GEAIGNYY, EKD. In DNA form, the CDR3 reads TGTGCCTTCCACGAGGGTATTATCTTT. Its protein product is CAFHEGIIF.

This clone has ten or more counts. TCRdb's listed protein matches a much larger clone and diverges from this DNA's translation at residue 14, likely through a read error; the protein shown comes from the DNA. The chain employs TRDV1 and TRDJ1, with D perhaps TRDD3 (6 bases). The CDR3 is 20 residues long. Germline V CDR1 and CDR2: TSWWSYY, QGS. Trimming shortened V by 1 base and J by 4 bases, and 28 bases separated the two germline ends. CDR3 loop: CALGEPGALRSGGPSDKLIF. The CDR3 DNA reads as TGTGCTCTTGGGGAACCGGGGGCCCTACGCTCCGGGGGACCAAGCGATAAACTCATCTTT.

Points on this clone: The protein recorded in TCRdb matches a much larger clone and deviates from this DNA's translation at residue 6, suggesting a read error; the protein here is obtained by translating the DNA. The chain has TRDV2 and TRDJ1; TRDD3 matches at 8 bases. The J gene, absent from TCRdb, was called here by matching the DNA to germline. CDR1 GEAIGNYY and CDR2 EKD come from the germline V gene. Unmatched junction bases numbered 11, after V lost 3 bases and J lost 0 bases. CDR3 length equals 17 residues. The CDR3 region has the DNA TGTGCCTGTGACCCGTGGGGGGATATGGACTACACCGATAAACTCATCTTT. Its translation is CACDPWGDMDYTDKLIF.

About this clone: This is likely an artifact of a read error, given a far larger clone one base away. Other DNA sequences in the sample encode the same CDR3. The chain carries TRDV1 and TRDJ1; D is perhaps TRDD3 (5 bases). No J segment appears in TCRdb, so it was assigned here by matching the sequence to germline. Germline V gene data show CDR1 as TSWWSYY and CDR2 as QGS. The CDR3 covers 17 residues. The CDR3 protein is CALGDFPSSWETDKLIF. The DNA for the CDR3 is TGTGCCCTTGGAGATTTCCCGTCCTCCTGGGAAACCGATAAACTCATCTTT.

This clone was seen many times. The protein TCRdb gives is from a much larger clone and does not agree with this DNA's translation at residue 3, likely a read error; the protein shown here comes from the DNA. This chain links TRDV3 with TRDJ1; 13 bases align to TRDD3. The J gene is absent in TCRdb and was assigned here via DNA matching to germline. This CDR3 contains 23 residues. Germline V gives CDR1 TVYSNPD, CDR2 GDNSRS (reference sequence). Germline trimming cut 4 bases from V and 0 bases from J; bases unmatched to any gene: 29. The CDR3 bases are TGTGCCTCCCCCACCGGGTTCCCGAGGCCCCACTGGGGGATACGCTCGTACACCGATAAACTCATCTTT. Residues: CASPTGFPRPHWGIRSYTDKLIF.

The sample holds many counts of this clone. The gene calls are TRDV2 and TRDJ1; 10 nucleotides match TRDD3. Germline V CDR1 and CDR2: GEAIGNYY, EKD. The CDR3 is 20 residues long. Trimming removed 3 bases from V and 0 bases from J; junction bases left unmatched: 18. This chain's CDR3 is CACDSILGDPSGEYTDKLIF. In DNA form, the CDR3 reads TGTGCCTGTGACTCAATACTGGGGGATCCCAGCGGAGAGTACACCGATAAACTCATCTTT.

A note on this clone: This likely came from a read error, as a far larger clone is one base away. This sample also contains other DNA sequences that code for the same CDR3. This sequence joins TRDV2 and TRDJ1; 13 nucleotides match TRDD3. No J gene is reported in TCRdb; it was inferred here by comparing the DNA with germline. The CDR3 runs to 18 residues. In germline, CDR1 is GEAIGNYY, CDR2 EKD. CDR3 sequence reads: CACDTLLGDTRRGDKLIF. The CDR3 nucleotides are TGCGCCTGTGACACTTTACTGGGGGATACGCGACGTGGCGATAAACTCATCTTT.

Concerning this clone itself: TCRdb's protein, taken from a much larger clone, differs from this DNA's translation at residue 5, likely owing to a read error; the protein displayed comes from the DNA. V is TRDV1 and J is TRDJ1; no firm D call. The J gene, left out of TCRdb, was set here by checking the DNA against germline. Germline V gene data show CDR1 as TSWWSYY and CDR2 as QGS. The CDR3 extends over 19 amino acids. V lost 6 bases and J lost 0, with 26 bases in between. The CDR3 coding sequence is TGTGCTCTTGGTAGTCCCCTTGTCGGGACCAAACCTTACACCGATAAACTCATCTTT. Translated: CALGSPLVGTKPYTDKLIF.

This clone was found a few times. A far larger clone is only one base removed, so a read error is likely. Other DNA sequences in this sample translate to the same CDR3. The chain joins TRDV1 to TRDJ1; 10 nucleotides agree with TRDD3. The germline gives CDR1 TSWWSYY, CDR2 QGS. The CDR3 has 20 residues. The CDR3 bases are TGTGCTCTTGGGGATGAGTCACTTACGGGGGATACGCGTAGCACCGACAAACTCATCTTT. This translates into CALGDESLTGDTRSTDKLIF.

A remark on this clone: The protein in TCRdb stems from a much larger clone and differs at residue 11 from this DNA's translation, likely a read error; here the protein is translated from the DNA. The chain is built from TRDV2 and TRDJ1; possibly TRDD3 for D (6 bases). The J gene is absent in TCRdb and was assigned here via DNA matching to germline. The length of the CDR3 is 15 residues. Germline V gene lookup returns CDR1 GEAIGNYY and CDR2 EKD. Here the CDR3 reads CACDPTLGHTGKLIF. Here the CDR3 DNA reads TGTGCCTGTGACCCTACACTGGGCCACACCGGTAAACTCATCTTT.

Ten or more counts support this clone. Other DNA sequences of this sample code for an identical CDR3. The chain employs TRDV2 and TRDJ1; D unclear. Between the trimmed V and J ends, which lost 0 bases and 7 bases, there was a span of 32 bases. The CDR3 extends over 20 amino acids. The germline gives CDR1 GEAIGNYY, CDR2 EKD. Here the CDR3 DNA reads TGTGCCTGTGACACCGTTTGGGAGTCCGGCCAAACTGCCGTTTTTGGTAAACTCATCTTT. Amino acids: CACDTVWESGQTAVFGKLIF.

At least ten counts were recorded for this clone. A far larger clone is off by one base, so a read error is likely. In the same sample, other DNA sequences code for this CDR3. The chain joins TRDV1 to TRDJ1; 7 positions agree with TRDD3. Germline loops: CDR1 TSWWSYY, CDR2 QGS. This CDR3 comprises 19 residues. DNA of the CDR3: TGTGCCCTTGGGGAACATAAGGCGGACTGGGGTGCTCGGGTCGATAAACTCATCTTT. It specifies CALGEHKADWGARVDKLIF.

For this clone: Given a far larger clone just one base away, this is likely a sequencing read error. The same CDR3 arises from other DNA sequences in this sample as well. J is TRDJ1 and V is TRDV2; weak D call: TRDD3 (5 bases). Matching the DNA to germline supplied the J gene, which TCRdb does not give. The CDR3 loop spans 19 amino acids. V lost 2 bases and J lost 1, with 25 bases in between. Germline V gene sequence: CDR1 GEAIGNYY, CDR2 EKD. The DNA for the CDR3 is TGTGCCTGTGACATTCGGAGGACTCCCGTAAAATGGGGCACCGATAAACTCATCTTT. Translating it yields CACDIRRTPVKWGTDKLIF.

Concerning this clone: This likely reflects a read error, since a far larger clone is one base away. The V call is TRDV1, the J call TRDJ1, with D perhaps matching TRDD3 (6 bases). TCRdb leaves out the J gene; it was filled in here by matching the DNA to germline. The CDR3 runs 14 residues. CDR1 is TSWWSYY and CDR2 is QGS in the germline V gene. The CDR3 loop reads CALGAWGETDKLIF. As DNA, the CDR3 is TGTGCCCTTGGGGCTTGGGGGGAAACCGATAAACTCATCTTT.

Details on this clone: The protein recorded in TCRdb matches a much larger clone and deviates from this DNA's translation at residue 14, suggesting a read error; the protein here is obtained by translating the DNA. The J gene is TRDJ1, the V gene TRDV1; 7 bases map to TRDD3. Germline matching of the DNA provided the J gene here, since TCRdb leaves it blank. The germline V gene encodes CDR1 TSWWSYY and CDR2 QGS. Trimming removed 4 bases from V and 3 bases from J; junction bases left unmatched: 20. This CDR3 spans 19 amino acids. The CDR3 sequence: CALGASSNQGGIRADKLIF. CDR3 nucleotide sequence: TGTGCTCTTGGGGCCAGTTCCAACCAGGGGGGGATCCGTGCCGATAAACTCATCTTT.

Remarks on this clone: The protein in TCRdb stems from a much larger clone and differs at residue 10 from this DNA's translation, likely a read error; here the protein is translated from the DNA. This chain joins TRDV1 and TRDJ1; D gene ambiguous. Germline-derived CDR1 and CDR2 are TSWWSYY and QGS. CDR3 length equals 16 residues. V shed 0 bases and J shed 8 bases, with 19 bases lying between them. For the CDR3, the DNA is TGTGCTCTTGGGGAACTTCGGACCTGGTGGAGTACAAAACTCATCTTT. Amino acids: CALGELRTWWSTKLIF.

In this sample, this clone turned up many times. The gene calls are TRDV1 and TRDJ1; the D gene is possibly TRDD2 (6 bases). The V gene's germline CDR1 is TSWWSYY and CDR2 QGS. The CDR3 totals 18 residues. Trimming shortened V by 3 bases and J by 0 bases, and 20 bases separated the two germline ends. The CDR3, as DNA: TGTGCTCTTGGGGAGTTCCTTCCGCAGGGGACCTACACCGATAAACTCATCTTT. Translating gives CALGEFLPQGTYTDKLIF.

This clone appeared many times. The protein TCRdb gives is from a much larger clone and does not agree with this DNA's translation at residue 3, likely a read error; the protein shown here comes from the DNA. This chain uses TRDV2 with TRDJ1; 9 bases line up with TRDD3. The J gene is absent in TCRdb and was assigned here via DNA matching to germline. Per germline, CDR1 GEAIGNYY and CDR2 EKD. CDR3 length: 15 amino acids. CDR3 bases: TGTGCCCGTGACACCGTGGGGGATAGGGAGAATAAACTCATCTTT. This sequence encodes CARDTVGDRENKLIF.

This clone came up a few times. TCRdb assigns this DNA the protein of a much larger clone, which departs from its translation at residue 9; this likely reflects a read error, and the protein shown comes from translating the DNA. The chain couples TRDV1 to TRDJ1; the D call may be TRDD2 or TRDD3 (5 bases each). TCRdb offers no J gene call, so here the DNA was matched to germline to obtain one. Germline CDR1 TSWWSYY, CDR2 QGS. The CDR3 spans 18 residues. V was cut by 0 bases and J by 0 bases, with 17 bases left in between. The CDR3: CALGELDGMLPYTDKLIF. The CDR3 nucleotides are TGTGCTCTTGGGGAACTAGATGGGATGCTTCCGTACACCGATAAACTCATCTTT.